Below are 2 T cell receptor beta chains sequenced from a single sample in a study of early T cells in non-severe SARS-CoV-2 infection. From the 5' RACE reads, TCRdb called clonotypes with MiXCR, one entry per CDR3 protein. The sample contains about 88,000 distinct CDR3 sequences, about 15% of which appear only once. The sequenced sample consisted of whole blood. These receptors were collected from an adult who was a healthcare worker with PCR-confirmed SARS-CoV-2 infection or an uninfected control (not recorded which).

The V and J genes are TRBV7-7 and TRBJ2-3; tentatively, D is TRBD2 (5 bases). The V end lost 5 bases, the J end lost 2 bases, and 20 bases lay between the germline ends. The CDR3 has 17 amino acids. Germline CDR1 is SSHAT and CDR2 is FNYEAQ (reference sequence). CDR3 loop: CASSESVGRTYTDTQYF. Written as DNA, the CDR3 is TGTGCCAGCAGCGAGTCGGTTGGGCGGACTTACACAGATACGCAGTATTTT.

There are a few counts of this clonotype. The chain links TRBV5-1 to TRBJ2-7; the D gene is possibly TRBD1 (6 bases). Trimming stripped 4 bases from V and 0 bases from J, with 14 bases between. This CDR3 has 15 residues. Looked up from germline, CDR1 is SGHRS and CDR2 is YFSETQ. The CDR3 DNA reads TGCGCCAGCAGCGTCGCACAGGGATTCTCCTACGAGCAGTACTTC. Translating gives CASSVAQGFSYEQYF.